These T cell receptor beta chains were read from a single sample in a study of Ad26.COV2.S vaccination and SARS-CoV-2 variants. The data were produced by immunoSEQ multiplex PCR, yet TCRdb's version contains in-frame clones alone and is incomplete. The sample carries roughly 400,000 clones, around 92% recorded once. The sequencing used peripheral blood, collected in a trial of Ad26.COV2.S vaccine versus placebo. The receptors were gathered from a person between 18 and 60 years old who received the Ad26.COV2.S COVID-19 vaccine or a placebo. Each CDR3 is given with its conserved first and last residue. Fields, in order: V gene, clone size, D gene, J gene, CDR3 protein. A D gene is named only where the DNA matches it firmly. Rows may omit the clone size; those that give it use once, few, many or a size class.

TRBV18,-,-,TRBJ1-3,CASSPPGLLGNTIYF
TRBV9,-,-,TRBJ1-1,CASSGKTGDTEAFF
TRBV6-5,once,-,TRBJ1-5,CASRNGFAGNQPQHF
TRBV5-1,-,TRBD1,TRBJ2-3,CASSLVVTGGIDTQYF
TRBV7-2,-,-,TRBJ2-1,CASSRLGNEQFF
TRBV5-5,few,-,TRBJ1-6,CASSTVGTPRGNSPLHF
TRBV28,-,-,TRBJ1-6,CASIGGLSPLHF
TRBV5-1,-,TRBD1,TRBJ2-7,CASSRGTGGSYEQYF
TRBV28,-,TRBD1,TRBJ1-2,CASSSTGGDGYTF
TRBV7-2,-,TRBD1,TRBJ2-5,CASSTMTGGRETQYF
TRBV19,-,-,TRBJ1-1,CASSQNTEAFF
TRBV28,-,-,TRBJ1-1,CASSPSLGLSTEAFF
TRBV3-1/TRBV3-2,-,-,TRBJ2-3,CASSLPGRDTQYF
TRBV6-7,-,TRBD1,TRBJ1-5,CASNNPGTGKNQPQHF
TRBV6-5,-,-,TRBJ1-1,CASIEGGARNTEAFF
TRBV19,-,-,TRBJ1-1,CASSTLGDTEAFF
TRBV18,-,-,TRBJ2-7,CASSPGVSSYEQYF
TRBV18,-,TRBD2,TRBJ2-1,CASSLAGVISFEQFF
TRBV20-1,-,-,TRBJ2-7,CSQGSDYEQYF
TRBV28,-,-,TRBJ2-7,CASGGTVAYEQYF
TRBV29-1,-,-,TRBJ1-2,CSVAGQPTNYGYTF
TRBV30,-,-,TRBJ2-1,CAWSVHSLEQFF
TRBV5-6,-,-,TRBJ1-3,CASSYRGYSGNTIYF
TRBV30,-,TRBD1,TRBJ1-5,CAWSRGGKGNQPQHF
TRBV5-1,-,-,TRBJ1-3,CASRPDPGPGNTIYF
TRBV5-4,-,TRBD1,TRBJ1-2,CASSRDRGEGYTF
TRBV6-6,-,-,TRBJ2-7,CASSYSISDAGGEQYF
TRBV6-2/TRBV6-3,-,-,TRBJ2-3,CASSYKVVGTDTQYF
TRBV10-3,once,-,TRBJ2-1,CAISDEGADNEQFF
TRBV7-9,-,TRBD2,TRBJ2-3,CASSPPGLAPADTQYF
TRBV4-3,once,TRBD2,TRBJ2-3,CASSPQGLAGVVAGEDTDTQYF
TRBV11-2,-,TRBD1,TRBJ1-1,CASSWGTANTEAFF
TRBV10-3,-,-,TRBJ1-6,CAISESDTAYNSPLHF
TRBV7-9,-,-,TRBJ1-6,CASSLELLDSPLHF
TRBV6-2/TRBV6-3,-,-,TRBJ2-6,CASSYSRSSGANVLTF
TRBV6-2/TRBV6-3,-,-,TRBJ1-5,CASSYGHPHQPQHF
TRBV28,once,-,TRBJ1-4,CASSPGTRANEKLFF
TRBV6-2/TRBV6-3,once,-,TRBJ2-2,CASSYQFRQSTNTGELFF
TRBV4-2,-,-,TRBJ2-1,CASSPSYVGSKYNEQFF
TRBV4-3,-,TRBD1,TRBJ2-5,CASSPGTGTLGTQYF
TRBV5-1,-,-,TRBJ1-2,CASSLAGNYGYTF
TRBV6-5,-,-,TRBJ2-3,CASRVDTLYTDTQYF
TRBV7-2,-,TRBD2,TRBJ2-7,CASGYGGSTYEQYF
TRBV9,once,-,TRBJ1-1,CASSARHPNTEAFF
TRBV6-5,-,-,TRBJ2-1,CASSRSVVSYNEQFF
TRBV9,-,-,TRBJ2-3,CASSVGGDTQYF
TRBV29-1,-,TRBD2,TRBJ2-1,CSVALAASHNEQFF
TRBV12-3/TRBV12-4,-,-,TRBJ2-1,CASSPTGEQFF
TRBV7-9,-,-,TRBJ1-2,CASSLVYRTANYGYTF
TRBV30,-,TRBD1,TRBJ1-2,CAWTRQGIDGYTF
TRBV9,-,-,TRBJ2-3,CASSDPPRDTQYF
TRBV28,-,-,TRBJ2-5,CASSTQGYQETQYF
TRBV15,few,-,TRBJ1-5,CATSRAPGSNQPQHF
TRBV4-3,-,TRBD2,TRBJ2-7,CASSQDHASGGSYEQYF
TRBV7-2,-,TRBD1,TRBJ2-3,CASSSQGVSTDTQYF
TRBV29-1,-,-,TRBJ2-7,CSVEDRNLAYEQYF
TRBV7-9,-,-,TRBJ2-7,CASLSGDSYEQYF
TRBV10-1,-,TRBD2,TRBJ2-3,CASSAGLAADTQYF
TRBV6-5,-,-,TRBJ1-5,CASQTRIGQPQHF
TRBV10-2,once,-,TRBJ1-1,CASSYDRSNTEAFF